This T cell receptor (beta chain) was documented in a study of beta chain features in type 1 diabetes. At the level of the study: There were about 110,000,000 sorted cells examined across all samples.

Via the markers CD45RO/CCR7/CD25/CD127/CD95/CD27, stem cell-like memory, regulatory, central memory and naive CD4+ cells were sorted. The purity of all sorted populations exceeded 98%. This clone has more than one count but fewer than ten. There are 16 residues in the CDR3. J lost 8 bases, V lost 6 bases, and 15 bases had no gene match. Germline assignment: CDR1 SGHDN and CDR2 FVKESK. Sequenced material consisted of expressed TCRB transcripts (all of the isolated RNA was reverse transcribed). The protocol was immunoSEQ multiplex PCR, while the TCRdb copy is restricted to in-frame clones and leaves out a portion. The table shows about 260,000 clones, with 68% occurring only once.

The clonotype originates from a young man in good health. Sequencing input: naive CD4+ T cells from blood. J is TRBJ2-1 and V is TRBV14; 8 bases are shared with TRBD2. The CDR3 loop is CASRPRTWTSLYEQFF. Written as DNA, the CDR3 is TGTGCCAGCAGGCCAAGGACCTGGACTAGCCTTTATGAGCAGTTCTTC.